Following are 24 T cell receptor beta chains from one sample sequenced in a study of T cells after posttransplantation cyclophosphamide. TCRdb's copy holds only in-frame clones and misses some; the assay was immunoSEQ multiplex PCR. Here the sample spans over 15,000 clones, roughly 85% being singletons. Sequenced input: memory CD4+ T cells sorted from blood. The source of these receptors is a young man in good health and a related stem cell transplant donor.

The chain recombines TRBV4-3 with TRBJ2-2; weak D call: TRBD2 (5 bases). The CDR3 sequence is 14 residues long. Trimming removed 0 bases at V and 5 bases at J, with 7 bases between. Germline CDR1 reads LGHNA; CDR2 reads YSLEER. CDR3 sequence reads: CASSQEGGTGELFF. CDR3 in DNA: TGCGCCAGCAGCCAAGAAGGCGGGACCGGGGAGCTGTTTTTT.

CDR3: CASSSTLSGGAHNEQFF. The CDR3 DNA follows: TGTGCCAGCAGCTCGACCCTTAGCGGGGGGGCCCACAATGAGCAGTTCTTC. The genes are TRBV13 and TRBJ2-1, with TRBD2 matching 11 bases. The V segment lost 4 bases and the J segment 5 bases; nucleotides outside the gene matches: 10. The CDR3 sequence is 17 residues long. Germline CDR1 PRHDT, CDR2 FYEKMQ (reference sequence).

The sample holds a few counts of this clone. V usage is TRBV25-1 and J usage is TRBJ1-1, with no clear D. In germline, CDR1 is MGHDK, CDR2 SYGVNS. The CDR3 spans 14 residues. Trimming stripped 0 bases from V and 6 bases from J, with 11 bases between. The CDR3 loop reads CASSEYSTDSEAFF. CDR3 bases: TGTGCCAGCAGTGAATACAGTACTGACTCTGAAGCTTTCTTT. Complete variable domain (other parts from reference TRBV25-1 and TRBJ1-1): EADIYQTPRYLVIGTGKKITLECSQTMGHDKMYWYQQDPGMELHLIHYSYGVNSTEKGDLSSESTVSRIRTEHFPLTLESARPSHTSQYLCASSEYSTDSEAFFGQGTRLTVV.

Only a few counts were recorded for this clone. This sequence joins TRBV7-9 and TRBJ1-1; D perhaps matches TRBD1 (5 bases). Trimming pared 6 bases from V and 1 base from J, leaving 12 bases between. The CDR3 extends over 14 amino acids. Germline CDR1 is SEHNR and CDR2 is FQNEAQ (reference sequence). DNA for the CDR3: TGTGCCAGCAGTCTAGGGAGGGGGAACACTGAAGCTTTCTTT. Translation: CASSLGRGNTEAFF. Looking up the rest from reference TRBV7-9 and TRBJ1-1 gives the full variable domain: DTGVSQNPRHKITKRGQNVTFRCDPISEHNRLYWYRQTLGQGPEFLTYFQNEAQLEKSRLLSDRFSAERPKGSFSTLEIQRTEQGDSAMYLCASSLGRGNTEAFFGQGTRLTVV.

This chain connects TRBV6-6 to TRBJ1-1, with D unclear. V was clipped by 6 bases and J by 1 base, with 6 bases between them. This CDR3 comprises 12 residues. The germline V gene has CDR1 MNHNY and CDR2 SVGAGI (reference sequence). The CDR3 DNA sequence: TGTGCCAGCAGCAGATCGAACACTGAAGCTTTCTTT. Its protein product is CASSRSNTEAFF.

The chain links TRBV7-2 to TRBJ1-6, with D possibly matching TRBD1 (6 bases). The CDR3 runs 15 residues. The V end lost 1 base, the J end lost 7 bases, and 11 bases lay between the germline ends. Germline V gene sequence: CDR1 SGHTA, CDR2 FQGNSA. This CDR3 is CASSLEPRGNSPLHF. Written as DNA, the CDR3 is TGTGCCAGCAGCTTAGAACCCAGGGGAAATTCACCCCTCCACTTT.

This clone was seen more than once but under ten times. The rearrangement joins TRBV4-2 to TRBJ1-3; D may be TRBD1 (5 bases). Per germline, CDR1 LGHNA and CDR2 YNFKEQ. V shed 3 bases and J shed 0 bases, with 15 bases lying between them. This CDR3 has 17 residues. The CDR3 reads CASSQNTGISSGNTIYF. The DNA of the CDR3 is TGTGCCAGCAGCCAGAATACAGGAATCAGCTCTGGAAACACCATATATTTT.

A few counts support this clone. The rearrangement joins TRBV5-6 to TRBJ1-4, with 9 bases identical to TRBD1. Trimming removed 2 bases from V and 8 bases from J; junction bases left unmatched: 4. This CDR3 has 14 residues. CDR1 and CDR2 from the germline V gene are SGHDT and YYEEEE. This chain's CDR3 is CASSLRTGAEKLFF. The CDR3 bases are TGTGCCAGCAGCTTACGGACAGGGGCCGAAAAACTGTTTTTT.

The V gene is TRBV21-1, the J gene TRBJ2-2; the table's TRBD1 call for D was not verified on the DNA. TRBV21-1 is given as a pseudogene. The CDR3 has 15 residues. This chain's CDR3 is CASSKAGANTGELFF. In DNA form, the CDR3 reads TGTGCCAGCAGCAAAGCAGGGGCGAACACCGGGGAGCTGTTTTTT.

The chain couples TRBV18 to TRBJ2-3; TRBD1 agrees at 11 bases. Germline V gives CDR1 KGHSH, CDR2 LQKENI. The CDR3 extends over 15 amino acids. With V trimmed by 4 bases and J by 5 bases, 5 bases remained unmatched. This CDR3 is CASSLGQGAGDTQYF. Here the CDR3 DNA reads TGTGCCAGCTCACTCGGACAGGGGGCAGGAGATACGCAGTATTTT.

CDR3 in DNA: TGCAGCGTCGGACAACTTAATGAAAAACTGTTTTTT. It translates to CSVGQLNEKLFF. The chain is built from TRBV29-1 and TRBJ1-4; perhaps TRBD1 as D (5 bases). The CDR3 runs to 12 residues. The ends were cut back, 6 bases at V and 4 bases at J, with 9 bases in the middle. Germline CDR1 is SQVTM and CDR2 is ANQGSEA.

CDR3 amino acids: CASSSPRETQYF. The CDR3, as DNA: TGTGCCAGCAGCTCGCCGCGGGAGACCCAGTACTTC. This chain joins TRBV11-2 and TRBJ2-5; no clear D. This CDR3 region has 12 residues. Germline values: CDR1 SGHAT, CDR2 FQNNGV. Trimming removed 4 bases from V and 5 bases from J, with 8 bases in between.

The chain combines TRBV5-6 with TRBJ2-5; 7 bases match TRBD2. CDR1 and CDR2 (germline): SGHDT, YYEEEE. V was pared by 4 bases and J by 1 base, with 10 bases of the junction left unmatched. The length of the CDR3 is 16 residues. The CDR3 reads CASSPGVAGPQETQYF. CDR3 in DNA: TGTGCCAGCAGCCCGGGAGTAGCGGGCCCCCAAGAGACCCAGTACTTC.

A single count supports this clone. J is TRBJ1-4 and V is TRBV5-1, with 8 bases that match TRBD1. V lost 4 bases to trimming and J lost 7 bases; unmatched junction nucleotides: 6. Germline CDR1 reads SGHRS; CDR2 reads YFSETQ. The CDR3 extends over 14 amino acids. The DNA for the CDR3 is TGCGCCAGCAGCCTGCAGGGGGCAGGTGAAAAACTGTTTTTT. Translation gives CASSLQGAGEKLFF.

This clone came up once. The CDR3 region is CASSAIVEKLFF. CDR3 nucleotide sequence: TGTGCCAGCAGTGCCATAGTTGAAAAACTGTTTTTT. The V gene is TRBV28, the J gene TRBJ1-4; no definite D call. CDR3 length: 12 amino acids. Germline V gene data show CDR1 as MDHEN and CDR2 as SYDVKM. V gave up 5 bases and J gave up 7 bases, with 8 bases separating them.

The rearrangement joins TRBV15 to TRBJ1-5; TRBD1 matches at 12 bases. Per the germline V gene, CDR1 is LNHNV and CDR2 is YYDKDF (reference sequence). The V segment lost 8 bases and the J segment 2 bases; nucleotides outside the gene matches: 10. The CDR3 covers 17 residues. CDR3 protein: CATQVGQGARGNQPQHF. DNA of the CDR3: TGTGCCACCCAGGTGGGACAGGGGGCGCGGGGCAATCAGCCCCAGCATTTT.

The chain uses TRBV5-4 and TRBJ2-7; D is undetermined. Germline CDR1 is SGHNT and CDR2 is YYREEE (reference sequence). The CDR3 totals 16 residues. With 4 bases removed from V and 0 bases from J, the gap between germline ends came to 17 bases. CDR3 nucleotides: TGTGCCAGCAGCCCAACCGTTGTATCTAGCTCCTACGAGCAGTACTTC. This sequence encodes CASSPTVVSSSYEQYF.

The rearrangement links TRBV5-1 to TRBJ1-3; D is unresolved. Trimming cost V 4 bases and J 4 bases, with 21 bases left between them. CDR3 length: 17 amino acids. The V gene's germline CDR1 is SGHRS and CDR2 YFSETQ. The CDR3 DNA is TGCGCCAGCAGCGGAACTTCGGGATCACTGGGGGGAAACACCATATATTTT. As protein: CASSGTSGSLGGNTIYF.

The V call is TRBV2, the J call TRBJ2-7; unclear D gene. Germline assignment: CDR1 SNHLY and CDR2 FYNNEI. V dropped 7 bases and J dropped 0 bases, with 13 bases sitting between them. This CDR3 contains 14 residues. The CDR3 here is CASIGTAHSYEQYF. CDR3 coding DNA: TGTGCCAGCATCGGAACAGCTCACTCCTACGAGCAGTACTTC.

This clone has only a few counts. The chain employs TRBV19 and TRBJ1-2; TRBD1 aligns across 7 bases. Trimming took 8 bases from V and 2 from J; bases not matched to a gene: 8. The CDR3 spans 14 residues. Germline V lookup: CDR1 LNHDA, CDR2 SQIVND (reference sequence). CDR3 sequence (DNA): TGTGCCAGTTGCCGACAGGGTGGCAACTATGGCTACACCTTC. Amino acids: CASCRQGGNYGYTF.

This clone was counted once. The chain has TRBV7-8 and TRBJ2-5; tentative D call: TRBD1 (7 bases). The J call may be wrong; the DNA end is better matched by TRBJ2-7. The CDR3 sequence is 15 residues long. Germline V lookup: CDR1 SGHVS, CDR2 FQNEAQ. The CDR3: CASSSRTGGPYEQYF. In DNA, the CDR3 is TGTGCCAGCAGTTCGCGGACAGGAGGGCCTTACGAGCAGTACTTC.

The V call is TRBV15, the J call TRBJ1-1; D not resolved. Between the trimmed V and J ends, which lost 1 base and 8 bases, there was a span of 17 bases. This CDR3 has 15 residues. Germline CDR1 reads LNHNV; CDR2 reads YYDKDF (reference sequence). CDR3 residues: CATSRVAGSGVEAFF. As DNA, the CDR3 is TGTGCCACCAGCAGAGTCGCGGGGTCAGGTGTCGAAGCTTTCTTT.

The chain combines TRBV7-6 with TRBJ1-2; D is perhaps TRBD1 (5 bases). Trimming left V 1 base short and J 8 bases short, with 14 bases between. Germline V gene sequence: CDR1 SGHVS, CDR2 FNYEAQ. This CDR3 has 14 amino acids. As DNA, the CDR3 is TGTGCCAGCAGCTTAGGGACGGGGGGTCGGGGCTACACCTTC. This translates into CASSLGTGGRGYTF. Full variable domain (rest looked up from reference TRBV7-6 and TRBJ1-2): GAGVSQSPRYKVTKRGQDVALRCDPISGHVSLYWYRQALGQGPEFLTYFNYEAQQDKSGLPNDRFSAERPEGSISTLTIQRTEQRDSAMYRCASSLGTGGRGYTFGSGTRLTVV.

This chain joins TRBV4-1 and TRBJ1-2; D call uncertain. With 0 bases removed from V and 3 bases from J, the gap between germline ends came to 17 bases. Germline V lookup: CDR1 MGHRA, CDR2 YSYEKL. The CDR3 totals 17 residues. CDR3 loop: CASSQDWAPAGYYGYTF. CDR3 nucleotide sequence: TGCGCCAGCAGCCAAGATTGGGCCCCGGCAGGATACTATGGCTACACCTTC.